A selection of T cell receptor beta chains follows, all from one sample in a study of T cell changes during pregnancy in multiple sclerosis. Clones were read by immunoSEQ multiplex PCR, and TCRdb kept only the in-frame ones, dropping some. The sample has some 67,000 clones, 92% seen once. The sample consisted of peripheral blood, taken after pregnancy. Receptors were obtained from a female donor with multiple sclerosis, enrolled in a pregnancy study. Both conserved end residues are part of each CDR3. Fields, in order: CDR3 length, clone size, D gene, J gene, V gene, CDR3 protein, CDR3 DNA. The D gene is left open where the match is weak. Some rows have no size entry. The others give once, few or many, or a class for an expanded clone.

15	.	.	TRBJ2-7	TRBV4-1	CASSLGLLLGYEQYF	TGCGCCAGCAGCCTTGGACTCCTACTAGGCTACGAGCAGTACTTC
14	.	.	TRBJ1-5	TRBV19	CASSIAPPGTPQHF	TGTGCCAGTAGTATAGCTCCCCCAGGGACACCCCAGCATTTT
14	.	.	TRBJ1-4	TRBV5-1	CASSLGDSNEKLFF	TGCGCCAGCAGCTTGGGAGACAGTAATGAAAAACTGTTTTTT
16	.	.	TRBJ2-3	TRBV4-3	CASSQEPGLPTDTQYF	TGCGCCAGCAGCCAAGAGCCGGGACTCCCCACAGATACGCAGTATTTT
16	.	TRBD1	TRBJ1-2	TRBV18	CASSPTGEVWSSGYTF	TGTGCCAGCTCACCAACAGGGGAAGTCTGGAGTAGTGGCTACACCTTC
20	.	TRBD2	TRBJ2-1	TRBV4-3	CASSQVIYVRLAGSYNEQFF	TGCGCCAGCAGCCAAGTTATCTACGTTCGACTAGCGGGCTCCTACAATGAGCAGTTCTTC
13	.	.	TRBJ2-7	TRBV6-5	CASSYYSYHEQYF	TGTGCCAGCAGTTACTACAGTTACCACGAGCAGTACTTC
11	.	.	TRBJ2-5	TRBV6-5	CASSYSGQKYF	TGTGCCAGCAGTTACTCGGGCCAAAAGTACTTC
13	.	.	TRBJ2-2	TRBV29-1	CSVGAGFTGELFF	TGCAGCGTTGGGGCGGGATTCACCGGGGAGCTGTTTTTT
16	.	TRBD1	TRBJ2-7	TRBV7-8	CASSWPQTGGPYEQYF	TGTGCCAGCAGCTGGCCCCAGACAGGGGGCCCCTACGAGCAGTACTTC
16	.	TRBD1	TRBJ2-7	TRBV6-1	CASSDTSGTESYEQYF	TGTGCCAGCAGTGACACATCCGGGACAGAATCCTACGAGCAGTACTTC
13	.	TRBD1	TRBJ1-1	TRBV19	CASTVGQGTSAFF	TGTGCCAGTACAGTGGGACAGGGGACGTCAGCTTTCTTT
15	.	TRBD1	TRBJ1-5	TRBV18	CASSPRTGWDQPQHF	TGTGCCAGCTCACCTCGGACAGGGTGGGATCAGCCCCAGCATTTT
17	.	TRBD1	TRBJ1-2	TRBV28	CASSLYLEGQGNYGYTF	TGTGCCAGCAGTTTATACCTGGAGGGACAGGGCAACTATGGCTACACCTTC
16	.	.	TRBJ1-2	TRBV21-1	CASSTRDRGANYGYTF	TGTGCCAGCAGCACGAGAGACAGGGGTGCCAACTATGGCTACACCTTC
13	.	.	TRBJ1-2	TRBV7-2	CASSFGREYGYTF	TGTGCCAGCAGCTTTGGCAGGGAATATGGCTACACCTTC
13	.	.	TRBJ1-5	TRBV4-3	CASSQDLNQPQHF	TGCGCCAGCAGCCAAGACCTCAATCAGCCCCAGCATTTT
16	.	.	TRBJ1-5	TRBV28	CASSPRVWSHVQPQHF	TGTGCCAGCAGCCCCAGGGTATGGAGTCATGTTCAGCCCCAGCATTTT
17	.	TRBD1	TRBJ2-2	TRBV5-6	CASSLGPGQGRTGELFF	TGTGCCAGCAGCTTGGGACCTGGACAGGGTCGCACCGGGGAGCTGTTTTTT
16	.	TRBD1	TRBJ2-6	TRBV11-3	CASSTGTGSGANVLTF	TGTGCCAGCAGCACCGGGACAGGGTCTGGGGCCAACGTCCTGACTTTC
15	.	.	TRBJ2-1	TRBV4-1	CASSQEMSSYNEQFF	TGCGCCAGCAGCCAAGAAATGAGCTCCTACAATGAGCAGTTCTTC
14	.	TRBD1	TRBJ2-3	TRBV10-3	CAIRGQGVPDTQYF	TGTGCCATCAGGGGACAGGGGGTCCCAGATACGCAGTATTTT
12	few	.	TRBJ1-1	TRBV29-1	CSVDLVNTEAFF	TGCAGCGTTGATCTAGTAAACACTGAAGCTTTCTTT
15	.	.	TRBJ2-7	TRBV30	CAWSAIGAGLYEQYF	TGTGCCTGGAGTGCAATTGGCGCAGGGTTATACGAGCAGTACTTC
14	.	.	TRBJ1-4	TRBV28	CASSRRRRCEKLFF	TGTGCCAGCAGTCGCCGTCGGCGGTGTGAAAAACTGTTTTTT
14	.	TRBD2	TRBJ2-7	TRBV7-6	CASSLGRLADEQYF	TGTGCCAGCAGCTTAGGTCGTCTAGCGGACGAGCAGTACTTC
15	.	TRBD1	TRBJ2-7	TRBV6-5	CASSFGTAEGYEQYF	TGTGCCAGCAGTTTTGGGACAGCTGAAGGATACGAGCAGTACTTC
15	.	.	TRBJ2-3	TRBV5-1	CASSRPQGLEDTQYF	TGCGCCAGCAGTCGTCCACAGGGTCTAGAAGATACGCAGTATTTT
14	.	TRBD2	TRBJ2-7	TRBV5-6	CASSLGLAGVGVDF	TGTGCCAGCAGCTTGGGACTAGCGGGAGTCGGTGTGGACTTC
13	once	.	TRBJ1-1	TRBV19	CASSITGGTEAFF	TGTGCCAGTAGTATAACAGGCGGCACTGAAGCTTTCTTT
16	.	TRBD1	TRBJ1-3	TRBV6-5	CASSYGQGETGNTIYF	TGTGCCAGCAGTTACGGACAGGGAGAAACTGGAAACACCATATATTTT
15	.	TRBD1	TRBJ2-2	TRBV6-6	CASSYEGANTGELFF	TGTGCCAGCAGTTACGAGGGGGCCAACACCGGGGAGCTGTTTTTT
17	.	TRBD2	TRBJ2-7	TRBV7-9	CASSLTSSGRSGYEQYF	TGTGCCAGCAGCTTAACATCCAGCGGGAGGTCGGGTTACGAGCAGTACTTC
16	.	TRBD1	TRBJ1-1	TRBV5-1	CASSSHRDRVITEAFF	TGCGCCAGCAGCTCCCACCGGGACAGGGTTATCACTGAAGCTTTCTTT
15	.	TRBD1	TRBJ1-1	TRBV5-5	CASSFLDRVDTEAFF	TGTGCCAGCAGCTTTTTGGACAGGGTAGACACTGAAGCTTTCTTT
14	.	TRBD1	TRBJ1-1	TRBV7-9	CASSKGQMNTEAFF	TGTGCCAGCAGCAAGGGACAGATGAACACTGAAGCTTTCTTT
13	.	TRBD2	TRBJ2-5	TRBV5-6	CASSLSGSETQYF	TGTGCCAGCAGCCTTAGCGGGAGTGAGACCCAGTACTTC
13	.	TRBD1	TRBJ1-1	TRBV5-1	CASLGQGNTEAFF	TGCGCCAGCCTGGGACAGGGAAACACTGAAGCTTTCTTT
14	.	TRBD1	TRBJ1-2	TRBV30	CAWSAGTGAGGYTF	TGTGCCTGGAGTGCCGGGACAGGGGCGGGGGGCTACACCTTC
14	few	.	TRBJ2-2	TRBV6-4	CASSAQGPTGELFF	TGTGCCAGCAGTGCACAGGGTCCCACCGGGGAGCTGTTTTTT
15	.	.	TRBJ2-2	TRBV5-4	CASSFSRGRSGELFF	TGTGCCAGCAGCTTTAGCAGGGGGAGGAGCGGGGAGCTGTTTTTT
17	.	TRBD2	TRBJ2-7	TRBV30	CAWSGGLAGGWNYEQYF	TGTGCCTGGAGTGGCGGCCTAGCGGGAGGCTGGAACTACGAGCAGTACTTC
14	.	.	TRBJ1-1	TRBV2	CASSESLGYAEAFF	TGTGCCAGCAGTGAATCCCTCGGGTACGCTGAAGCTTTCTTT
14	.	.	TRBJ1-4	TRBV6-5	CASGGGATNEKLFF	TGTGCCAGCGGGGGGGGTGCAACTAATGAAAAACTGTTTTTT
15	.	.	TRBJ2-3	TRBV7-3	CASSLGLSVSDTQYF	TGTGCCAGCAGCTTAGGGCTGTCCGTATCGGATACGCAGTATTTT
13	.	.	TRBJ2-6	TRBV5-4	CASSFSGANVLTF	TGTGCCAGCAGCTTTAGTGGGGCCAACGTCCTGACTTTC
13	.	.	TRBJ2-7	TRBV6-6	CASRGGQTYEQYF	TGTGCCAGCAGAGGCGGACAGACCTACGAGCAGTACTTC
13	.	.	TRBJ2-6	TRBV13	CASSLAGANVLTF	TGTGCCAGCAGCCTCGCTGGGGCCAACGTCCTGACTTTC
15	once	TRBD1	TRBJ1-2	TRBV25-1	CASSARDSFNYGYTF	TGTGCCAGCAGTGCTCGGGACAGCTTTAACTATGGCTACACCTTC
15	.	TRBD1	TRBJ1-3	TRBV5-1	CASSLAGQGGNTIYF	TGCGCCAGCAGCTTGGCAGGACAGGGTGGAAACACCATATATTTT
14	.	TRBD1	TRBJ1-1	TRBV29-1	CSVEEPQGALEAFF	TGCAGCGTTGAAGAGCCACAGGGGGCCCTTGAAGCTTTCTTT
13	few	TRBD1	TRBJ1-1	TRBV19	CASSGQANTEAFF	TGTGCCAGTAGCGGACAGGCTAACACTGAAGCTTTCTTT
14	.	.	TRBJ1-3	TRBV18	CASSPPTKGNTIYF	TGTGCCAGCTCACCACCTACTAAAGGAAACACCATATATTTT
15	.	TRBD1	TRBJ2-7	TRBV19	CASSPLDRLFYEQYF	TGTGCCAGTAGTCCTTTGGACAGGTTGTTCTACGAGCAGTACTTC
14	.	.	TRBJ2-7	TRBV5-4	CASSLESSNYEQYF	TGTGCCAGCAGCTTGGAGTCTAGCAACTACGAGCAGTACTTC
15	.	.	TRBJ2-3	TRBV4-1	CASSQEEQSTDTQYF	TGCGCCAGCAGCCAAGAGGAACAGAGCACAGATACGCAGTATTTT
17	.	TRBD2	TRBJ2-2	TRBV4-1	CASSQSQASGGAGELFF	TGCGCCAGCAGCCAGTCCCAGGCTAGCGGGGGAGCCGGGGAGCTGTTTTTT